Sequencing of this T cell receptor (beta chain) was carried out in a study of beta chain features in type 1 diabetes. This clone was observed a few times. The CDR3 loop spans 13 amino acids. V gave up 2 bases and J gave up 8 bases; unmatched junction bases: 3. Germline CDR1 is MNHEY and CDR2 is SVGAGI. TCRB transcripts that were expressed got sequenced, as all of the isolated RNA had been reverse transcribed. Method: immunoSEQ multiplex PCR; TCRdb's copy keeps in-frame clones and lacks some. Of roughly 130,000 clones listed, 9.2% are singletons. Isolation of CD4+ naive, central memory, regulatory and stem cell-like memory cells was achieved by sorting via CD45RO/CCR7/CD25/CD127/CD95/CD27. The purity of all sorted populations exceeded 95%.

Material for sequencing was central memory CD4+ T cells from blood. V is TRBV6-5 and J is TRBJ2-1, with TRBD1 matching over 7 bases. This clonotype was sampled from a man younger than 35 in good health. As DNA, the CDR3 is TGTGCCAGCAGTTACAGACAGGGAGATGAGCAGTTCTTC. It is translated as CASSYRQGDEQFF.